This T cell receptor beta chain was sequenced in a study of beta chain features in type 1 diabetes. Overall study findings and caveats: Sequencing used cDNA, and cells with high TCR expression could therefore be over-represented. Fewer junction insertions and more nucleotide deletions appeared in type 1 diabetes patients. Type 1 diabetes patients had TCRB CDR3s that were shorter (moderately but significantly so) in all four CD4+ subsets.

The CDR3 has 11 residues. Trimming removed 7 bases at V and 5 bases at J, with 9 bases between. Germline V CDR1 and CDR2: SGHNT, YYREEE (reference sequence). Donors contributed one heparinised blood draw apiece, averaging roughly 0.12 L. This clone was seen a few times. Its antigen is as yet unknown. The isolated RNA, all of it, was reverse transcribed, so expressed TCRB transcripts were what got sequenced. The repertoire was sequenced with immunoSEQ multiplex PCR; TCRdb's copy has only in-frame clones and lacks some. The sample lists more than 300,000 clones, 9.5% to 10% occurring once. This sequence was found in a man aged 25 to 45 with type 1 diabetes. The chain carries TRBV5-4 and TRBJ2-5; the D gene is possibly TRBD2 (7 bases). The sequenced material came from central memory CD4+ T cells from blood. In nucleotides, the CDR3 is TGTGCCAGCGGGGGGGCGGAGACCCAGTACTTC. Its protein is CASGGAETQYF. The variable domain in full, completed from reference TRBV5-4 and TRBJ2-5, reads ETGVTQSPTHLIKTRGQQVTLRCSSQSGHNTVSWYQQALGQGPQFIFQYYREEENGRGNFPPRFSGLQFPNYSSELNVNALELDDSALYLCASGGAETQYFGPGTRLLVL.